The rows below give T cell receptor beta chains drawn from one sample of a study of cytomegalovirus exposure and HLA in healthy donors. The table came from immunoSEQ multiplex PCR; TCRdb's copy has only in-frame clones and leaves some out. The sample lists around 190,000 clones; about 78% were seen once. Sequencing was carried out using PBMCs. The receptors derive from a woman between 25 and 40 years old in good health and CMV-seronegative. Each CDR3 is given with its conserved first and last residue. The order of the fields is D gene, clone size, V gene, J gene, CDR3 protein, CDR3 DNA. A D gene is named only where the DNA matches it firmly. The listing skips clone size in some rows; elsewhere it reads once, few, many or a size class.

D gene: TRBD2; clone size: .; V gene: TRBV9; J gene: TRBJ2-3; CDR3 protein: CASSPQPGLSTDTQYF; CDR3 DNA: TGTGCCAGCAGCCCTCAGCCGGGACTAAGCACAGATACGCAGTATTTT
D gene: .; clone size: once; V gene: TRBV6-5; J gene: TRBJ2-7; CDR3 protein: CASSFGGRLEQYF; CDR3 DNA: TGTGCCAGCAGTTTTGGGGGCCGGTTAGAGCAGTACTTC
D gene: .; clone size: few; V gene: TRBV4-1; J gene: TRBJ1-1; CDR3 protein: CASSHTGMNTEAFF; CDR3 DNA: TGCGCCAGCAGCCACACCGGGATGAACACTGAAGCTTTCTTT
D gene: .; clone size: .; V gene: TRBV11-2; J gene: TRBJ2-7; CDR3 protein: CASSPEYPHEQYF; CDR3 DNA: TGTGCCAGCAGCCCAGAATATCCCCACGAGCAGTACTTC
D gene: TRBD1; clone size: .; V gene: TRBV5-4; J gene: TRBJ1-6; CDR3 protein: CASSWDRANSPLHF; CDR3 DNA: TGTGCCAGCAGTTGGGACAGGGCTAATTCACCCCTCCACTTT
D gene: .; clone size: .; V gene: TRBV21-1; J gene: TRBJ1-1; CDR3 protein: CASSSRAHPLPSGTEAFF; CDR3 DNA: TGTGCCAGCAGCTCCCGGGCCCACCCGCTACCGAGCGGCACTGAAGCTTTCTTT
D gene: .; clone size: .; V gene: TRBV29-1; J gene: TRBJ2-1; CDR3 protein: CSGWDNNEQFF; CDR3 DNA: TGCAGCGGGTGGGACAACAATGAGCAGTTCTTC
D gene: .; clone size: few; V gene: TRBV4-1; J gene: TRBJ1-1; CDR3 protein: CASSHRTEAFF; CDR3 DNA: TGCGCCAGCAGCCACCGCACTGAAGCTTTCTTT
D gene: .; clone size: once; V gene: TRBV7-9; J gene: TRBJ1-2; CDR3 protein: CASSSGGGYTF; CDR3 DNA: TGTGCCAGCAGCTCGGGGGGTGGCTACACCTTC
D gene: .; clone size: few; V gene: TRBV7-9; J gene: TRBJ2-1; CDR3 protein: CASSPGGSSYNEQFF; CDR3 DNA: TGTGCCAGCAGCCCCGGCGGAAGCTCCTACAATGAGCAGTTCTTC
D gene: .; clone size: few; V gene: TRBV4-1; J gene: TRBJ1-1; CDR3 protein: CASSRGGPLNTEAFF; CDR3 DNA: TGCGCCAGCAGCCGGGGGGGGCCCCTGAACACTGAAGCTTTCTTT
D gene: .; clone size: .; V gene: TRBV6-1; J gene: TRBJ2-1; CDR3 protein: CASSYPGYEQFF; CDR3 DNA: TGTGCCAGCAGTTATCCAGGGTACGAGCAGTTCTTC
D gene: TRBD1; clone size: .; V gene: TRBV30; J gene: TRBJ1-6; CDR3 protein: CACTTGTGGMASPLHF; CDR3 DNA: TGTGCCTGCACGACCGGGACAGGGGGCATGGCTTCACCCCTCCACTTT
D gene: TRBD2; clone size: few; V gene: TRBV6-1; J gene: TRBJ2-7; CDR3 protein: CASTLAGTYEQYF; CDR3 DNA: TGTGCCAGCACCCTAGCGGGGACCTACGAGCAGTACTTC
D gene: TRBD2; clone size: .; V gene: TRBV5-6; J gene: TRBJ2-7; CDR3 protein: CASSRTSGVYEQYF; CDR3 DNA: TGTGCCAGCAGCCGGACTAGCGGGGTCTACGAGCAGTACTTC
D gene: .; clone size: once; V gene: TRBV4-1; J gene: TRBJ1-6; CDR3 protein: CASSRQGRSPLHF; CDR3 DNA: TGCGCCAGCAGCCGGCAGGGAAGATCACCCCTCCACTTT
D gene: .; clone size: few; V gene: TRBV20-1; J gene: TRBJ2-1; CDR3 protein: CSARSDNEQFF; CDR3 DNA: TGCAGTGCTAGGTCTGACAATGAGCAGTTCTTC
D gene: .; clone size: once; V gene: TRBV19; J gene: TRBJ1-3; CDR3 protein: CASSISRTDSGNTIYF; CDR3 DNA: TGTGCCAGTAGTATTTCCCGGACAGACTCTGGAAACACCATATATTTT
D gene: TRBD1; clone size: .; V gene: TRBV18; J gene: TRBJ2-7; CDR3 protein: CASSPGQGAYEQYF; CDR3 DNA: TGTGCCAGCTCACCGGGACAGGGGGCTTACGAGCAGTACTTC
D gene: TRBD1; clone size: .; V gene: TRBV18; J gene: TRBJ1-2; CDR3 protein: CASSPDRGDYGYTF; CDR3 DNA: TGTGCCAGCTCACCCGACAGGGGCGACTATGGCTACACCTTC
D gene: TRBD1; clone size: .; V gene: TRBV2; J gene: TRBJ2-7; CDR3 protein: CASSEWTGEDLYEQYF; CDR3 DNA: TGTGCCAGCAGTGAATGGACAGGGGAGGATCTCTACGAGCAGTACTTC
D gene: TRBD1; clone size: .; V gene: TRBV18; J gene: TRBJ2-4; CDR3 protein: CASSPPTTGDIQYF; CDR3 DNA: TGTGCCAGCTCACCGCCGACTACAGGGGACATTCAGTACTTC
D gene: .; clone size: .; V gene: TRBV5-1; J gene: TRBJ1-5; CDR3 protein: CASSPPGQPQHF; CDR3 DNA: TGCGCCAGCAGCCCCCCAGGGCAGCCCCAGCATTTT
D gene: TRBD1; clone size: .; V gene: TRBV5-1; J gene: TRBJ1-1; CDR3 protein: CASSPGTGVNTEAFF; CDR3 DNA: TGCGCCAGCAGCCCAGGGACAGGGGTGAACACTGAAGCTTTCTTT
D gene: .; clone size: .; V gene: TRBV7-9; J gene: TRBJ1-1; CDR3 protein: CASSLDTGRDEAFF; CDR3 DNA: TGTGCCAGCAGCTTAGATACAGGGAGGGATGAAGCTTTCTTT
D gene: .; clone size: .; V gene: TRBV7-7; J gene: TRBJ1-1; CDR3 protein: CASSPIRGQPHEAFF; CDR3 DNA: TGTGCTAGCAGCCCAATAAGAGGACAGCCACATGAAGCTTTCTTT
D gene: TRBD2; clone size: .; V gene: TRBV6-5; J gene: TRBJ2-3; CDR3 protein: CASSYGLAGGGDTQYF; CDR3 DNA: TGTGCCAGCAGTTACGGACTAGCGGGGGGGGGAGATACGCAGTATTTT
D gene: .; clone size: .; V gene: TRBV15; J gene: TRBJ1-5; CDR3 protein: CATSRDDRPNQPQHF; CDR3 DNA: TGTGCCACCAGCAGGGATGACAGACCAAATCAGCCCCAGCATTTT
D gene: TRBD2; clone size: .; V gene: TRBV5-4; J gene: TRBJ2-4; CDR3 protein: CASSSGGLAKNIQYF; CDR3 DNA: TGTGCCAGCAGCTCGGGGGGTCTAGCCAAAAACATTCAGTACTTC
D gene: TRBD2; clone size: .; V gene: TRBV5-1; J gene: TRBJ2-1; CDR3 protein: CASSLGTSGYNEQFF; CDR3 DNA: TGCGCCAGCAGCCTAGGGACTAGCGGCTACAATGAGCAGTTCTTC
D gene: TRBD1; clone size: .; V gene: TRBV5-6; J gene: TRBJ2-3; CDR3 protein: CASSLDRGRDTDTQYF; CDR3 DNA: TGTGCCAGCAGCTTGGACAGGGGGCGAGACACAGATACGCAGTATTTT